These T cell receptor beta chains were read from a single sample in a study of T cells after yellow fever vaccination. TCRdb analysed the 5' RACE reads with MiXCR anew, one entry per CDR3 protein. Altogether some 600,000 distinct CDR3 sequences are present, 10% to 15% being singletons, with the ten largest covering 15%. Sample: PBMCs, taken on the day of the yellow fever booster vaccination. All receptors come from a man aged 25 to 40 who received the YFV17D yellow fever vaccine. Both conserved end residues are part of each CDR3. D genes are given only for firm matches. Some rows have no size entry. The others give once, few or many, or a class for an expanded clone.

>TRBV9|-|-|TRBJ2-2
CASSDSYTGELFF
TGTGCCAGCAGCGACTCGTACACCGGGGAGCTGTTTTTT
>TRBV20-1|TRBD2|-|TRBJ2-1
CCARGVKSGTRYNEQFF
TGCTGTGCTAGAGGAGTTAAGTCCGGGACTAGGTACAATGAGCAGTTCTTC
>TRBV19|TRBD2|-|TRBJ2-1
CASSPGGGYEQFF
TGTGCCAGTAGCCCGGGGGGGGGCTATGAGCAGTTCTTC
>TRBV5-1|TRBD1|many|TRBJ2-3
CASSSGTGTDTQYF
TGCGCCAGCAGCTCCGGGACAGGCACAGATACGCAGTATTTT
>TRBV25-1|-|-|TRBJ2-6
CASSEGGGANVLTF
TGTGCCAGCAGTGAAGGTGGGGGGGCCAACGTCCTGACTTTC
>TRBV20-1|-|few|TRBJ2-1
CSAYPPGAEQFF
TGCAGTGCTTACCCCCCGGGGGCCGAGCAGTTCTTC
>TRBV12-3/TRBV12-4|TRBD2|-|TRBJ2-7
CASSPGLASEQYF
TGTGCCAGCAGTCCCGGACTAGCGAGCGAGCAGTACTTC
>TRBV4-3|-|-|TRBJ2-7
CASSQETQGHEQYF
TGCGCCAGCAGCCAAGAGACGCAGGGCCACGAGCAGTACTTC
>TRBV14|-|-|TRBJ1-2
CASSQTSGPGYSSGYTF
TGTGCCAGCAGCCAAACCTCAGGACCAGGGTATTCTTCCGGCTACACCTTC
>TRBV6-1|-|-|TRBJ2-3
CASSGTEPREDTDTQYF
TGTGCCAGCAGTGGGACAGAGCCGCGCGAGGACACAGATACGCAGTATTTT
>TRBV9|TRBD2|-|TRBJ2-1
CASSLDYGTSGPNNEQFF
TGTGCCAGCAGCCTTGACTACGGGACTAGCGGGCCCAACAATGAGCAGTTCTTC
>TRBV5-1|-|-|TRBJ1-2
CASSALHRYYGYTF
TGCGCCAGCAGCGCTCTCCACCGATACTATGGCTACACCTTC
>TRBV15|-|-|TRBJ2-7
CATSTRRAQISYEQYF
TGTGCCACCAGCACCAGGCGAGCGCAGATTTCCTACGAGCAGTACTTC
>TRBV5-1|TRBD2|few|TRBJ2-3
CASSLGKAGGPINADTQYF
TGCGCCAGCAGCTTGGGAAAAGCGGGAGGGCCGATTAATGCAGATACGCAGTATTTT
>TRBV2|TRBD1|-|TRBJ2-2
CASRVGQNFNTGELFF
TGTGCCAGCAGGGTGGGACAGAATTTTAACACCGGGGAGCTGTTTTTT
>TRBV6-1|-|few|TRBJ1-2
CASMGERYTF
TGTGCCAGCATGGGCGAACGCTACACCTTC
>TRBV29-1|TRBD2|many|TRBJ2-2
CSVDGGAHGELFF
TGCAGCGTTGACGGGGGGGCTCACGGGGAGCTGTTTTTT
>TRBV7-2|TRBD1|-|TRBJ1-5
CASSPGQGFNQLQHF
TGTGCCAGCAGCCCCGGACAGGGTTTTAATCAGCTCCAGCATTTT
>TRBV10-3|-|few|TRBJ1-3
CAALVEDFRGNTIYF
TGTGCCGCCCTTGTGGAAGATTTCCGTGGAAACACCATATATTTT
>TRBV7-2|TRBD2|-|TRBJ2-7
CARLRTAGDLSYEQYF
TGTGCCAGGCTCAGGACAGCGGGGGACCTTTCCTACGAGCAGTACTTC
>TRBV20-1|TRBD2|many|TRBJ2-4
CSARDWGGWDKNIQYF
TGCAGTGCTAGAGATTGGGGAGGGTGGGACAAAAACATTCAGTACTTC
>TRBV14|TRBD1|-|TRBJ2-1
CASSQTGTGGQDEQFF
TGTGCCAGCAGCCAAACCGGGACAGGGGGACAGGATGAGCAGTTCTTC
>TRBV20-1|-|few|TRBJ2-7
CSAPPLAADLGEQYF
TGCAGTGCTCCGCCACTGGCGGCTGATTTGGGTGAGCAGTACTTC
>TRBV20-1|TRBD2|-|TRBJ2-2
CSATRLAGGTGELFF
TGCAGTGCGACCCGACTAGCGGGGGGAACCGGGGAGCTGTTTTTT
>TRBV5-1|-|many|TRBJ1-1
CASSSRAGDTEAFF
TGCGCCAGCAGTTCAAGGGCGGGAGACACTGAAGCTTTCTTT
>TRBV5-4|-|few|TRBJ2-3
CASSAWTGADTQYF
TGTGCCAGCAGCGCTTGGACGGGAGCCGATACGCAGTATTTT
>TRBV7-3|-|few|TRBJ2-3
CASGGNTDTQYF
TGTGCCAGCGGCGGAAACACAGATACGCAGTATTTT